This section outlines one TCR beta chain sequence together with its context. These data belong to a study of blood T cell repertoires in COVID-19. Study-wide context: Sources were T cells, B-cell-depleted T cells, or PBMCs; the material itself was cDNA or gDNA.

As originally analysed: Reference gene primer amplification gave estimated nucleated cell counts. Some clones are missing from TCRdb's copy, which holds only in-frame ones; the method was immunoSEQ multiplex PCR. Clone size and V and J calls were adopted from that table, with D and trimming inferred from the DNA. Among about 400,000 clones listed, approximately 85% were seen once. Study members were between about 18 and 95 years old and lived in some 22 US regions. V was pared by 5 bases and J by 4 bases, with 8 bases between. CDR1 ENHRY and CDR2 SYGVKD come from the germline V gene. This CDR3 has 13 residues.

J is TRBJ2-2 and V is TRBV10-3, with TRBD1 as a possible D gene (5 bases). Sequenced sample: PBMCs or T cells enriched from blood (not recorded which). This clonotype was obtained from a woman in her thirties or forties with acute COVID-19. CDR3 residues: CAISFRGTGELFF. DNA for the CDR3: TGTGCCATCAGTTTTAGGGGCACCGGGGAGCTGTTTTTT.